The subject of this entry is one T cell receptor beta chain. These data are taken from a study of T cells in Graves' hyperthyroidism and ophthalmopathy. Regions amplified from RNA transcripts were the TCR beta CDR3 regions. The study used the HTBI primer set for a first-round RT-PCR of the TCR CDR3. TCRdb re-derived calls from the multiplex PCR reads in MiXCR, one entry per CDR3 protein. This table holds 550,000 to 650,000 distinct CDR3 sequences, 12% to 15% found once. The CDR3 has 12 amino acids. Trimming took 3 bases from V and 4 from J, leaving 4 bases between them. Germline CDR1 is LNHDA and CDR2 is SQIVND (reference sequence).

Sample: blood. The TCR was taken from a woman aged 40 to 49 with Graves' hyperthyroidism. The chain combines TRBV19 with TRBJ1-5; D is ambiguous. CDR3 in amino acids: CASSIANQPQHF. Written as DNA, the CDR3 is TGTGCCAGTAGTATCGCGAATCAGCCCCAGCATTTT.